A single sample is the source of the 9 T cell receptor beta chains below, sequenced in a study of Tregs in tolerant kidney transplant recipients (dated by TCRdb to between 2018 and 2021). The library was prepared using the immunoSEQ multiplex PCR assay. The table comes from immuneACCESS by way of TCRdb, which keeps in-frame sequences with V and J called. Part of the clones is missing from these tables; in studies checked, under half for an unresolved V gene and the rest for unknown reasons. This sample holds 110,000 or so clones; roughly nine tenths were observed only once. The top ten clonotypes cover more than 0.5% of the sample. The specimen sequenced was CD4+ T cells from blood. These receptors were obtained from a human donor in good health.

CDR3 sequence: CASSGTGRNTEAFF. In DNA, the CDR3 is TGCGCCAGCAGCGGCACCGGGAGGAACACTGAAGCTTTCTTT. The chain recombines TRBV5-1 with TRBJ1-1; D not certain. From germline, CDR1 is SGHRS and CDR2 YFSETQ. The CDR3 has 14 amino acids. The ends were cut back, 4 bases at V and 1 base at J, with 11 bases in the middle.

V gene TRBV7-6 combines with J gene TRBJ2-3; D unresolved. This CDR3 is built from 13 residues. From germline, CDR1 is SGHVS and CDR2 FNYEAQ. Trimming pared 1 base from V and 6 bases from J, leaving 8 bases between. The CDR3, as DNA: TGTGCCAGCAGCTTAGTATCCCAGGATACGCAGTATTTT. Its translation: CASSLVSQDTQYF. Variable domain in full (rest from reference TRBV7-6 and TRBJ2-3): GAGVSQSPRYKVTKRGQDVALRCDPISGHVSLYWYRQALGQGPEFLTYFNYEAQQDKSGLPNDRFSAERPEGSISTLTIQRTEQRDSAMYRCASSLVSQDTQYFGPGTRLTVL.

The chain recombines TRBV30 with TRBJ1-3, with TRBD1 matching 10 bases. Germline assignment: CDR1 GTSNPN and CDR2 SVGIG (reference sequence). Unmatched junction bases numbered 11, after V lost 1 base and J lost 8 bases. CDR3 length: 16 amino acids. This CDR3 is CAWSAGGTGEGYTIYF. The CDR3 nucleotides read TGTGCCTGGAGTGCAGGCGGGACAGGGGAAGGGTACACCATATATTTT.

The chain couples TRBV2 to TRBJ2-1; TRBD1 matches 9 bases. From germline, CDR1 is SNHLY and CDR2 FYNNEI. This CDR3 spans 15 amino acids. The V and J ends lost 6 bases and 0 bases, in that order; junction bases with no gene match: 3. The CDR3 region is CASSEDRGSYNEQFF. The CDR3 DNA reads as TGTGCCAGCAGCGAGGACAGGGGCTCCTACAATGAGCAGTTCTTC.

CDR3: CASSLGLAVQETQYF. CDR3 in DNA: TGTGCCAGCAGCTTGGGACTAGCGGTGCAAGAGACCCAGTACTTC. The chain couples TRBV5-4 to TRBJ2-5; 9 bases fit TRBD2. The germline CDR1 and CDR2 sequences are SGHNT and YYREEE (reference sequence). This CDR3 has 15 residues. J was trimmed by 2 bases and V by 0 bases; bases with no gene match: 2.

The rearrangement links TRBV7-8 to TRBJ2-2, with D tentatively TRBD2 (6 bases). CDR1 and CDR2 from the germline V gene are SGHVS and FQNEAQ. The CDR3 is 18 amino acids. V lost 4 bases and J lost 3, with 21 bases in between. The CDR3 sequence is CASSSTRGERVYTGELFF. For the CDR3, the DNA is TGTGCCAGCAGCTCAACAAGAGGGGAGCGGGTTTACACCGGGGAGCTGTTTTTT.

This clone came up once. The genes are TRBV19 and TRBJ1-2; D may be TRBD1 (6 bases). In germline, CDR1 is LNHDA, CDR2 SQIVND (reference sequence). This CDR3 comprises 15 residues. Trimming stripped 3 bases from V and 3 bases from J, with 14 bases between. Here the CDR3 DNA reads TGTGCCAGTAGTATGTGGAGGGGGAATTACTATGGCTACACCTTC. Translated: CASSMWRGNYYGYTF.

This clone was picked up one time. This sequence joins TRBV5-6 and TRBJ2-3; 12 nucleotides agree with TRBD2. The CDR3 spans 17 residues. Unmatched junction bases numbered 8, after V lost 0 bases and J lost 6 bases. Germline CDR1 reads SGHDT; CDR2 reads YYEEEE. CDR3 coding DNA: TGTGCCAGCAGCTTGGAAACTAGCGGGGGGCCGGCCGATACGCAGTATTTT. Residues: CASSLETSGGPADTQYF.

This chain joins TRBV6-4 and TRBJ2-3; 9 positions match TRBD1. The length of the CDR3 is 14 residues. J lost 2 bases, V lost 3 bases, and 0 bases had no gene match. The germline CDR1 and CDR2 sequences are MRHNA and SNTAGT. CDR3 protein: CASSEQGATDTQYF. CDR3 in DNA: TGTGCCAGCAGTGAACAGGGGGCCACAGATACGCAGTATTTT.